Below are 5 T cell receptor beta chains sequenced from a single sample in a study of CD8 T cells in ankylosing spondylitis. Their specific antigens are unknown. TCRdb re-called the 5' RACE reads through MiXCR, storing one row per CDR3 protein. The sample includes some 800,000 distinct CDR3 sequences, 12% of them seen just once. Study results and caveats: It appeared that ankylosing spondylitis blood was characterized by a TCR beta motif of 8 or 9 highly homologous variants.

Specimen: blood, either unsorted or a sorted T cell fraction (not recorded which). The receptors were gathered from a male donor with ankylosing spondylitis.

This clonotype was recorded a few times. The chain employs TRBV20-1 and TRBJ2-1; 7 positions agree with TRBD2. Per germline, CDR1 DFQATT and CDR2 SNEGSKA (reference sequence). This CDR3 contains 15 residues. The ends lost 4 bases at V and 0 bases at J; junction bases unmatched: 6. CDR3 sequence reads: CSATPLADSYNEQFF. The CDR3 DNA reads TGCAGTGCTACCCCTCTAGCGGACTCCTACAATGAGCAGTTCTTC.

This clonotype appeared many times. The chain combines TRBV5-1 with TRBJ2-2; D not certain. Trimming shortened V by 1 base and J by 4 bases, and 5 bases separated the two germline ends. The CDR3 loop spans 13 amino acids. CDR1 SGHRS and CDR2 YFSETQ come from the germline V gene. The CDR3 nucleotides are TGCGCCAGCAGCTTGTCGTCCACCGGGGAGCTGTTTTTT. Protein sequence: CASSLSSTGELFF. Filled out from reference TRBV5-1 and TRBJ2-2, the complete variable domain reads KAGVTQTPRYLIKTRGQQVTLSCSPISGHRSVSWYQQTPGQGLQFLFEYFSETQRNKGNFPGRFSGRQFSNSRSEMNVSTLELGDSALYLCASSLSSTGELFFGEGSRLTVL.

The V and J genes are TRBV5-1 and TRBJ2-3; D gene unclear. The germline V and J ends were trimmed by 0 bases and 2 bases, with 7 bases remaining between them. This CDR3 is 14 amino acids long. Germline CDR1 is SGHRS and CDR2 is YFSETQ. DNA for the CDR3: TGCGCCAGCAGCTTGGCATCGTTCACAGATACGCAGTATTTT. Translating gives CASSLASFTDTQYF.

The chain carries TRBV4-3 and TRBJ2-1; D is undetermined. This CDR3 contains 13 residues. CDR1 is LGHNA, CDR2 YSLEER, per germline. The germline V and J ends were trimmed by 0 bases and 8 bases, with 8 bases remaining between them. This CDR3 is CASSQEPSHEQFF. In DNA form, the CDR3 reads TGCGCCAGCAGCCAAGAGCCCTCCCATGAGCAGTTCTTC.

This clonotype was detected a few times. The rearrangement joins TRBV5-1 to TRBJ2-7; D ambiguous. Per the germline V gene, CDR1 is SGHRS and CDR2 is YFSETQ. The V and J ends lost 1 base and 3 bases respectively, with 8 bases between them. The CDR3 is 13 amino acids. The CDR3 nucleotides are TGCGCCAGCAGCTTGCCCACCGACTACGAGCAGTACTTC. Translating it yields CASSLPTDYEQYF.